This T cell receptor (beta chain) appears in the sequencing data of a study of T cell responses to AZD1222 COVID-19 vaccine. Findings and caveats of the study: Repertoire sampling happened only post peak T cell response.

As regards this clone: As yet, its antigen is unknown.

This CDR3 has 13 amino acids. The germline V and J ends were trimmed by 5 bases and 0 bases, with 10 bases remaining between them. Looked up from germline, CDR1 is GTSNPN and CDR2 is SVGIG (reference sequence). Sequencing was performed with immunoSEQ multiplex PCR; in TCRdb, only in-frame clones are kept and a portion is missing. The repertoire includes 55,000 to 65,000 clones, about three quarters of them detected once, and 3.5% to 4.5% sits in the top ten. Here the sequenced sample was peripheral blood, taken 28 days after the second AZD1222 dose. The receptor comes from an adult who received the AZD1222 COVID-19 vaccine. V and J are TRBV30 and TRBJ1-1; a weak D match, TRBD1 (5 bases). Here the CDR3 reads CAWQTVVNTEAFF. As DNA, the CDR3 is TGTGCCTGGCAGACAGTGGTGAACACTGAAGCTTTCTTT.